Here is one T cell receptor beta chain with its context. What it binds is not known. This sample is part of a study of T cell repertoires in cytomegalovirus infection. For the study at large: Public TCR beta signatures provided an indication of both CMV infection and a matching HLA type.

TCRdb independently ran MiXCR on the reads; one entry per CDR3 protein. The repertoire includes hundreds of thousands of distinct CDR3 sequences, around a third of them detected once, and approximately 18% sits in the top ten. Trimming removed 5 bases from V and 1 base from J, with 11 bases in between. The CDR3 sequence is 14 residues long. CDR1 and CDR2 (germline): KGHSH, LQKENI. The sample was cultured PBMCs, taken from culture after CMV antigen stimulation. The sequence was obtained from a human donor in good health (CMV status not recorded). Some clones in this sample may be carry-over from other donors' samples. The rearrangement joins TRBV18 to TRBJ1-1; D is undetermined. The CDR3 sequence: CASSTDSSNTEAFF. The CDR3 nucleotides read TGTGCCAGCTCAACTGATAGCTCGAACACTGAAGCTTTCTTT.